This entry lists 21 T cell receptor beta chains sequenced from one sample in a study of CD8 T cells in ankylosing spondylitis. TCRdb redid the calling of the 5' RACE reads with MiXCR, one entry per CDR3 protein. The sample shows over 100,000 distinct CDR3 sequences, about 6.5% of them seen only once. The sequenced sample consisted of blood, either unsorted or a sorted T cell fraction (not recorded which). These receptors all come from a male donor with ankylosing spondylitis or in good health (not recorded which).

The CDR3 DNA sequence: TGTGCCAGCAGTCTTGCGGGCCTCGCCGCAGATACGCAGTATTTT. Translated: CASSLAGLAADTQYF. The V call is TRBV6-2 or TRBV6-3, the J call TRBJ2-3; weak D call: TRBD2 (5 bases). CDR3 length: 15 residues. V lost 5 bases to trimming and J lost 4 bases, with 16 bases between them. Germline V gene data show CDR1 as MNHEY and CDR2 as SVGEGT.

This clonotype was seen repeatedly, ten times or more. Written as DNA, the CDR3 is TGTGCCACCAGCATAGTTCGGTCACCCCGGGGTCAGCCCCAGCATTTT. Its translation is CATSIVRSPRGQPQHF. The chain uses TRBV15 and TRBJ1-5; D not certain. Germline values: CDR1 LNHNV, CDR2 YYDKDF (reference sequence). The CDR3 has 16 amino acids. V dropped 4 bases and J dropped 6 bases, with 19 bases sitting between them.

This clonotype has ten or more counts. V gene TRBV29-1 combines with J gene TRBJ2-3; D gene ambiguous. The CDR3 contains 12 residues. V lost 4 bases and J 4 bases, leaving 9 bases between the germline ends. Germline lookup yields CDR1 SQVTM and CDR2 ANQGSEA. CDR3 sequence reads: CSVVWGSDTQYF. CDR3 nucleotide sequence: TGCAGCGTTGTTTGGGGTTCAGATACGCAGTATTTT.

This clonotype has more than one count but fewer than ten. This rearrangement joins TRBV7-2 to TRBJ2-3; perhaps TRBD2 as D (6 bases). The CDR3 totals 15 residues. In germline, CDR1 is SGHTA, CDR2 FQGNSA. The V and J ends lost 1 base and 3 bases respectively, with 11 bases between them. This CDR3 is CASSLVSGGTDTQYF. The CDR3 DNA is TGTGCCAGCAGCTTAGTCTCCGGGGGTACAGATACGCAGTATTTT. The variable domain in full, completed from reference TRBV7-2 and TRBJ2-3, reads GAGVSQSPSNKVTEKGKDVELRCDPISGHTALYWYRQSLGQGLEFLIYFQGNSAPDKSGLPSDRFSAERTGGSVSTLTIQRTQQEDSAVYLCASSLVSGGTDTQYFGPGTRLTVL.

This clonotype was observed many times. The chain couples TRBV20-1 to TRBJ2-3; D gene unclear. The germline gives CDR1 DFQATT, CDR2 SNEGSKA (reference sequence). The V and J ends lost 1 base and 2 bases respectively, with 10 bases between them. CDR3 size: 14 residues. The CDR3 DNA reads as TGCAGTGCTAGAGCTCCGGAACACACAGATACGCAGTATTTT. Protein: CSARAPEHTDTQYF.

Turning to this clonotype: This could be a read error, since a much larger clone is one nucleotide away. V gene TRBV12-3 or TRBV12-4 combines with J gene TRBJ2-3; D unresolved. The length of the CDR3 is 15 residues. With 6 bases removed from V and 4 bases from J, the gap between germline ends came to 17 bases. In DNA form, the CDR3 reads TGTGCCAGCAGCCCGGGCTTCCTCCGGGCAGATACGCAGTATTTT. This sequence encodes CASSPGFLRADTQYF.

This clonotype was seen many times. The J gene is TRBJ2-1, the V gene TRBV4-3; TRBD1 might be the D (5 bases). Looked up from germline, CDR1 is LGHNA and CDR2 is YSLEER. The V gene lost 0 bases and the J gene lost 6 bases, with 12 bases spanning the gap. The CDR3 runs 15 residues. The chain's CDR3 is CASSQDRQQLNEQFF. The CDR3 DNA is TGCGCCAGCAGCCAAGATCGACAGCAGCTCAATGAGCAGTTCTTC.

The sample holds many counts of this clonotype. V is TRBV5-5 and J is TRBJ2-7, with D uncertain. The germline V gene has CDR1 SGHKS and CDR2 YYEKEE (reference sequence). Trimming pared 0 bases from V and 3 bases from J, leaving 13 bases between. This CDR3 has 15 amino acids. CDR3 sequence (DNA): TGTGCCAGCAGCTTGGTGGCGGTCGGAGACTACGAGCAGTACTTC. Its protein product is CASSLVAVGDYEQYF.

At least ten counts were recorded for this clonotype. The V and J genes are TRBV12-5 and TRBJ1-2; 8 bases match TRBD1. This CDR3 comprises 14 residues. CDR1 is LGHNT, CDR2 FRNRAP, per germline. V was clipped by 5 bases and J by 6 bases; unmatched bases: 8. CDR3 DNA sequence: TGTGCTAGTGGTCTCCGAGGACAGGGCGATGGCTACACCTTC. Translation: CASGLRGQGDGYTF.

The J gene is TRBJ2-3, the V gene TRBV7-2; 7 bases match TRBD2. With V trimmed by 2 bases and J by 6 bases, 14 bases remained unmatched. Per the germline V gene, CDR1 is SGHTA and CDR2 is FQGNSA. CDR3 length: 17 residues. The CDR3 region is CASSLIGAGAPGDTQYF. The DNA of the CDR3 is TGTGCCAGCAGCTTAATCGGGGCGGGAGCCCCGGGGGATACGCAGTATTTT.

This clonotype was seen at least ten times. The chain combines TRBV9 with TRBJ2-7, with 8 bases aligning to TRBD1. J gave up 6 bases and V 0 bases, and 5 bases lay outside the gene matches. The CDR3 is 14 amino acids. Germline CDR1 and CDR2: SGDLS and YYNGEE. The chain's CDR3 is CASSVGQGASEQYF. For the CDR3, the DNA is TGTGCCAGCAGCGTAGGCCAGGGGGCTAGCGAGCAGTACTTC.

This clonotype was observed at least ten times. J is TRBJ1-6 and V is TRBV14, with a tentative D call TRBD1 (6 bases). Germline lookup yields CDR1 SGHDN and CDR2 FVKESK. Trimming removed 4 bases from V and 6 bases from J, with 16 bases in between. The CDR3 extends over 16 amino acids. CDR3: CASSRTVPLGNSPLHF. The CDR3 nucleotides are TGTGCCAGCAGCCGGACAGTACCTCTCGGTAATTCACCCCTCCACTTT.

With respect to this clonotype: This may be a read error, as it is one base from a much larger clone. CDR3 DNA: TGTGCCAGCAACTCATCAGGGACTAGCGGGAGGACCGGGGAGCTGTTTTTT. It yields the protein CASNSSGTSGRTGELFF. The J gene is TRBJ2-2, the V gene TRBV7-2, with 15 bases identical to TRBD2. Germline V CDR1 and CDR2: SGHTA, FQGNSA. Trimming removed 7 bases from V and 5 bases from J; junction bases left unmatched: 8. This CDR3 is built from 17 residues.

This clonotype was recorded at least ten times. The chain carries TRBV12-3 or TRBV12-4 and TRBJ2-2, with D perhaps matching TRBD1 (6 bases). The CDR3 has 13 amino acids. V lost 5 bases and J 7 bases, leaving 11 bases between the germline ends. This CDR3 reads CASSGQGYGELFF. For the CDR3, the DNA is TGTGCCAGCAGTGGCCAGGGGTACGGGGAGCTGTTTTTT.

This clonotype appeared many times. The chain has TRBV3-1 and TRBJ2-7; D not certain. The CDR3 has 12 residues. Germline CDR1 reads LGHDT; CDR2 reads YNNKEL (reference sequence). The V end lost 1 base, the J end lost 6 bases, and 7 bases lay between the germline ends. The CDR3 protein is CASSQAVSEQYF. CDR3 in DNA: TGTGCCAGCAGCCAAGCCGTTTCCGAGCAGTACTTC.

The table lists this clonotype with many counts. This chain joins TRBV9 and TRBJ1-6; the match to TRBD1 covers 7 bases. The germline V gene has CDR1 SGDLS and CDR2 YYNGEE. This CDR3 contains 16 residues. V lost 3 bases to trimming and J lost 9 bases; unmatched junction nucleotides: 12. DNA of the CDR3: TGTGCCAGCAGCGCGGACCCGACAGGGACGAGTTCACCCCTCCACTTT. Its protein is CASSADPTGTSSPLHF.

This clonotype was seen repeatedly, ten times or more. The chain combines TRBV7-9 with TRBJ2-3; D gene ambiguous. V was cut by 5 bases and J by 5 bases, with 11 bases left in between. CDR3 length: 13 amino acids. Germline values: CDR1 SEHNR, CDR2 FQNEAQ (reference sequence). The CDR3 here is CASSPRVVDTQYF. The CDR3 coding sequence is TGTGCCAGCAGCCCCCGGGTAGTAGATACGCAGTATTTT.

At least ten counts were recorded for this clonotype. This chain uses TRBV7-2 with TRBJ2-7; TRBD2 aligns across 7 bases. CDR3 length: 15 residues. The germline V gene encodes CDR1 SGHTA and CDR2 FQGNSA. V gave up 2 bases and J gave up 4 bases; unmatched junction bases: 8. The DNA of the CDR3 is TGTGCCAGCAGCTTAAACAGCGGGATTGATTACGAGCAGTACTTC. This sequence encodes CASSLNSGIDYEQYF.

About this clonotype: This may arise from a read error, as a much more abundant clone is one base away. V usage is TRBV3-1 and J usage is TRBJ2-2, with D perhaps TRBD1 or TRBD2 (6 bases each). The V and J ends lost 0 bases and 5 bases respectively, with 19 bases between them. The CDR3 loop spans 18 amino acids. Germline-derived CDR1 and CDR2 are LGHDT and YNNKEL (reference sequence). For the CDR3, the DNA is TGTGCCAGCAGCCAAGATTGGGGGGCGACAGCCGAAACCGGGGAGCTGTTTTTT. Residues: CASSQDWGATAETGELFF. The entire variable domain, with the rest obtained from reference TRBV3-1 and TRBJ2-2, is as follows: DTAVSQTPKYLVTQMGNDKSIKCEQNLGHDTMYWYKQDSKKFLKIMFSYNNKELIINETVPNRFSPKSPDKAHLNLHINSLELGDSAVYFCASSQDWGATAETGELFFGEGSRLTVL.

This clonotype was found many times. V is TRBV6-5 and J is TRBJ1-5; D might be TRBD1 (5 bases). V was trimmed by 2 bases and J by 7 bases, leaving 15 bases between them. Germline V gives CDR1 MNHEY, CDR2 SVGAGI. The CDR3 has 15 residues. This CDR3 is CASSYNPQGAQPQHF. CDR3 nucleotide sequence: TGTGCCAGCAGTTACAATCCCCAGGGAGCCCAGCCCCAGCATTTT.

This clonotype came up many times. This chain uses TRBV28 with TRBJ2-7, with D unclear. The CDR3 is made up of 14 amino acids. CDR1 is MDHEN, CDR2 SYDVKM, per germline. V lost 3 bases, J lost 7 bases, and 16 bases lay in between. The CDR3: CASSFSGPLGEQYF. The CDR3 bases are TGTGCCAGCAGTTTTTCTGGACCGCTTGGGGAGCAGTACTTC. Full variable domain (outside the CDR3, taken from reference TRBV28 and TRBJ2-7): DVKVTQSSRYLVKRTGEKVFLECVQDMDHENMFWYRQDPGLGLRLIYFSYDVKMKEKGDIPEGYSVSREKKERFSLILESASTNQTSMYLCASSFSGPLGEQYFGPGTRLTVT.